This T cell receptor (beta chain) comes out of a study of T cell responses to AZD1222 COVID-19 vaccine. Study-level points and caveats: Spike-wide coverage was observed for vaccine-associated CD4 TCRs, with dominant responses at 160-218 and 743-854. It should be noted that donors were predominantly white British and more often female, and clonal diversity was possibly underestimated. Recipients of two AZD1222 doses showed rising Spike-specific TCR breadth and depth.

It was second doses at about 4 or about 12 weeks that were pooled. The method was immunoSEQ multiplex PCR; TCRdb's version includes in-frame clones alone and lacks a portion of them. The sample contains tens of thousands of clones, roughly 85% of which appear only once. Concerning this clone itself: Its antigen remains unknown.

CDR3 size: 17 residues. The germline gives CDR1 SEHNR, CDR2 FQNEAQ (reference sequence). J was trimmed by 0 bases and V by 6 bases; bases with no gene match: 5. This sample comprised peripheral blood, obtained 28 days after the second AZD1222 dose. V usage is TRBV7-9 and J usage is TRBJ2-2; 12 bases map to TRBD2. This clonotype was sampled from an adult who received the AZD1222 COVID-19 vaccine. CDR3 region: CASRTSGSGANTGELFF. The CDR3 DNA follows: TGTGCCAGCAGGACTAGCGGGAGTGGGGCGAACACCGGGGAGCTGTTTTTT.